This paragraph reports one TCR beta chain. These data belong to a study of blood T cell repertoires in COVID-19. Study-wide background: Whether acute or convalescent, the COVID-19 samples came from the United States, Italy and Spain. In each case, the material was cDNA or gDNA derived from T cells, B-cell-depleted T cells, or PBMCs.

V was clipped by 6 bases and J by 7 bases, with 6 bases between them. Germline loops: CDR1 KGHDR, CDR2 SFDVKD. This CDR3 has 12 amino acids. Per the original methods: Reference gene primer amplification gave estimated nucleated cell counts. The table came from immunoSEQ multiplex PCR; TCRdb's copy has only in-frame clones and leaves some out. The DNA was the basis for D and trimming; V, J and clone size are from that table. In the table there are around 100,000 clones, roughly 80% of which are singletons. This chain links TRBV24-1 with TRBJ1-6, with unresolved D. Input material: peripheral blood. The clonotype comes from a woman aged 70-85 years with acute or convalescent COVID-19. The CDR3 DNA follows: TGTGCCACCAGTCTCAGGAATTCACCCCTCCACTTT. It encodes CATSLRNSPLHF.